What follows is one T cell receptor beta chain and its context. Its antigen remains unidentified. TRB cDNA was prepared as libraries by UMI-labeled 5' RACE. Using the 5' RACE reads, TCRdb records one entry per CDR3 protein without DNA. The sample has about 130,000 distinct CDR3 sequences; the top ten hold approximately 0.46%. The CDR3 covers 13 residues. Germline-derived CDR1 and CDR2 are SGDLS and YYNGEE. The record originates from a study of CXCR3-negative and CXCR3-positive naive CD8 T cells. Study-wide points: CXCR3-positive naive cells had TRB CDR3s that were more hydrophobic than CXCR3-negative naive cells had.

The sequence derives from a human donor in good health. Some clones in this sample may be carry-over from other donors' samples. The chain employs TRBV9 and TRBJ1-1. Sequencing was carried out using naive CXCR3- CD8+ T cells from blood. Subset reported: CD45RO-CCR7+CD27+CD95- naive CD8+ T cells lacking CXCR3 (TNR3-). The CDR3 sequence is CASSRVAHTEAFF.